A selection of T cell receptor beta chains follows, all from one sample in a study of CD8 T cells in ankylosing spondylitis. TCRdb reprocessed the 5' RACE reads via MiXCR and lists one record per CDR3 protein. The table lists nearly 350,000 distinct CDR3 sequences, approximately 15% of them singletons. The specimen was blood, either unsorted or a sorted T cell fraction (not recorded which). These receptors all stem from a male donor with ankylosing spondylitis or in good health (not recorded which). CDR3s include the opening cysteine and the closing phenylalanine or tryptophan.

CDR3 protein | J gene | CDR3 length | V gene
CASSSDGLEYNEQFF | TRBJ2-1 | 15 | TRBV7-9
CASSYAGAQETQYF | TRBJ2-5 | 14 | TRBV6-5
CASGLLTPEETQYF | TRBJ2-5 | 14 | TRBV12-5
CASSIRNEQFF | TRBJ2-1 | 11 | TRBV9
CCGLLYNEQFF | TRBJ2-1 | 11 | TRBV29-1
CASSLRGQGNQPQHF | TRBJ1-5 | 15 | TRBV5-8
CASSSKDTQYF | TRBJ2-3 | 11 | TRBV7-9
CASSQPTELDSPLHF | TRBJ1-6 | 15 | TRBV4-1
CASSLARGLASTDTQYF | TRBJ2-3 | 17 | TRBV12-3/TRBV12-4
CASSDRNSYEQYF | TRBJ2-7 | 13 | TRBV5-1
CASTPPEGGTDTQYF | TRBJ2-3 | 15 | TRBV5-1
CASSSRGHTDTQYF | TRBJ2-3 | 14 | TRBV11-2
CASRPARRTDTQYF | TRBJ2-3 | 14 | TRBV7-2
CATSSRRDTSYEQYF | TRBJ2-7 | 15 | TRBV15
CASSLDGPSGELFF | TRBJ2-2 | 14 | TRBV12-3/TRBV12-4
CASSHRSFMQYF | TRBJ2-3 | 12 | TRBV14
CASSPRQGLMAEAFF | TRBJ1-1 | 15 | TRBV6-1
CASSQASQGPYEQYF | TRBJ2-7 | 15 | TRBV3-1
CASSQEGGTPSAEQYF | TRBJ2-7 | 16 | TRBV3-1
CASSLSRGGNEQFF | TRBJ2-1 | 14 | TRBV12-3/TRBV12-4
CASSPSGHGANVLTF | TRBJ2-6 | 15 | TRBV18
CSARDRNSGNTIYF | TRBJ1-3 | 14 | TRBV29-1
CASSPQVRETQYF | TRBJ2-5 | 13 | TRBV7-7
CASSQARRGGADGELFF | TRBJ2-2 | 17 | TRBV4-1
CASSRGTRGDEQFF | TRBJ2-1 | 14 | TRBV5-1
CSARDRSSNEKLFF | TRBJ1-4 | 14 | TRBV20-1
CASSQPPGELFF | TRBJ2-2 | 12 | TRBV3-1
CASRSTGGGTEAFF | TRBJ1-1 | 14 | TRBV12-3/TRBV12-4
CASSQDRTGPSNQPQHF | TRBJ1-5 | 17 | TRBV4-1
CASSRQGTNYGYTF | TRBJ1-2 | 14 | TRBV27
CSVPLNEQFF | TRBJ2-1 | 10 | TRBV20-1
CASSPGLAGDGTQYF | TRBJ2-5 | 15 | TRBV27